This note documents a single TCR beta chain sequence. In germline, CDR1 is SEHNR, CDR2 FQNEAQ (reference sequence). This CDR3 is built from 15 residues. With 2 bases removed from V and 6 bases from J, the gap between germline ends came to 14 bases. Method: immunoSEQ multiplex PCR; TCRdb's copy keeps in-frame clones and lacks some. The sample records approximately 40,000 clones, more than 75% being singletons. This record belongs to a study of T cells in localized non-small cell lung cancer. The rearrangement joins TRBV7-9 to TRBJ2-1; D is perhaps TRBD2 (5 bases). The TCR was taken from a man aged 40 to 75 with stage I lung adenocarcinoma. Source: peripheral blood, taken before any cancer treatment. For the CDR3, the DNA is TGTGCCAGCAGCTTAAACGGGCCGAGGGTCAATGAGCAGTTCTTC. Protein: CASSLNGPRVNEQFF.